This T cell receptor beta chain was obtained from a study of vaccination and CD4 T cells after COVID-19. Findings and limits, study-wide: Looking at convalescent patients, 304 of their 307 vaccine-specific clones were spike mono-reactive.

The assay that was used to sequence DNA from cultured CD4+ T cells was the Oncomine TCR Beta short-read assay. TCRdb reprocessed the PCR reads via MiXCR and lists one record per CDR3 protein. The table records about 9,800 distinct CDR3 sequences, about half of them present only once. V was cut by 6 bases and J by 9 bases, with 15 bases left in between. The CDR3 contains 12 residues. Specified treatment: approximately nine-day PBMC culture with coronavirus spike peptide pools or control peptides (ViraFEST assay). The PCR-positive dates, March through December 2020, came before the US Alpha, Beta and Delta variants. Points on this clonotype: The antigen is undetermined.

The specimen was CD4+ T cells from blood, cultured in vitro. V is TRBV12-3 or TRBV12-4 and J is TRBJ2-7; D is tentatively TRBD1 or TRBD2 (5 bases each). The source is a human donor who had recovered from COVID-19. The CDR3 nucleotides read TGTGCCAGCAGGATGATTGGGGGTGGGCAGTACTTC. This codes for CASRMIGGGQYF.